Each of the 7 T cell receptor beta chains below was sequenced from the same sample in a study of T cell repertoires in cytomegalovirus infection. TCRdb called the reads again in MiXCR, with one record for every CDR3 protein. The table records 250,000 or so distinct CDR3 sequences, 15% to 20% of them present only once. Sequencing was done on a sample of CD8+ T cells from PBMCs. Receptor source: a human donor in good health (CMV status not recorded). Some clones in this sample may be carry-over from other donors' samples.

This clonotype was recorded a few times. The rearrangement joins TRBV27 to TRBJ1-1; tentative D call: TRBD1 (5 bases). Per germline, CDR1 MNHEY and CDR2 SMNVEV (reference sequence). This CDR3 has 15 residues. The germline V and J ends were trimmed by 2 bases and 3 bases, with 13 bases remaining between them. CDR3 residues: CASSLNWGGDTEAFF. The CDR3 nucleotides are TGTGCCAGCAGTTTAAATTGGGGGGGGGACACTGAAGCTTTCTTT.

The V call is TRBV12-3 or TRBV12-4, the J call TRBJ2-2; D gene uncertain. CDR3 length: 13 residues. Trimming left V 7 bases short and J 2 bases short, with 8 bases between. This chain's CDR3 is CASTPVNTGELFF. CDR3 bases: TGTGCCAGCACCCCCGTTAACACCGGGGAGCTGTTTTTT.

The CDR3 DNA follows: TGTGCCAGCAGTGATAATATCGGGCCCCTGGGGAACACCGGGGAGCTGTTTTTT. Translated, it gives CASSDNIGPLGNTGELFF. V is TRBV2 and J is TRBJ2-2; D remains ambiguous. The CDR3 has 18 residues. Trimming left V 3 bases short and J 1 base short, with 18 bases between. Germline lookup yields CDR1 SNHLY and CDR2 FYNNEI. The entire variable domain, with the rest obtained from reference TRBV2 and TRBJ2-2, is as follows: EPEVTQTPSHQVTQMGQEVILRCVPISNHLYFYWYRQILGQKVEFLVSFYNNEISEKSEIFDDQFSVERPDGSNFTLKIRSTKLEDSAMYFCASSDNIGPLGNTGELFFGEGSRLTVL.

This clonotype occurred many times. The chain is built from TRBV4-3 and TRBJ2-1, with no clear D. Deletions cut 0 bases from V and 2 bases from J, with 5 bases between. The CDR3 runs 14 residues. Germline V gene sequence: CDR1 LGHNA, CDR2 YSLEER. The CDR3 nucleotides read TGCGCCAGCAGCCAAGATGGACCCTACAATGAGCAGTTCTTC. This codes for CASSQDGPYNEQFF.

This clonotype occurred many times. This chain connects TRBV7-2 to TRBJ1-2, with D hard to call. CDR1 is SGHTA and CDR2 is FQGNSA in the germline V gene. Deletions cut 1 base from V and 5 bases from J, with 8 bases between. CDR3 length equals 13 residues. Here the CDR3 DNA reads TGTGCCAGCAGCTTAGGTTCAGCTTATGGCTACACCTTC. Translation gives CASSLGSAYGYTF.

About this clonotype itself: Here the CDR3 omits its conserved ending phenylalanine or tryptophan, so a read error is the likely source. V is TRBV15 and J is TRBJ2-1; 9 nucleotides agree with TRBD2. Looked up from germline, CDR1 is LNHNV and CDR2 is YYDKDF (reference sequence). Unmatched junction bases numbered 11, after V lost 4 bases and J lost 7 bases. The CDR3 length is 16 residues. The CDR3 nucleotides read TGTGCCACCAGCAAAGCGGGTAGCGGGGGTCGGAATGAGCAGTTCTAC. This sequence encodes CATSKAGSGGRNEQFY.

In the case of this clonotype: This may stem from a read error, because a much larger clone lies one nucleotide away. The chain joins TRBV7-9 to TRBJ2-7; D unclear. V was cut by 1 base and J by 6 bases, with 10 bases left in between. CDR3 length: 13 amino acids. Germline loops: CDR1 SEHNR, CDR2 FQNEAQ (reference sequence). The CDR3 DNA reads TGTGCCAGCAGCTTAGGTCGGTGGCCCGAGCAGTACTTC. Translated, it gives CASSLGRWPEQYF.